This T cell receptor beta chain was recorded in a study of response to subunit inactivated influenza vaccine. Whole-study results and caveats: Only a handful of new T cells, the authors suggested, are recruited with each seasonal influenza vaccination.

This clonotype was picked up a small number of times. Antigen specificity is unknown. TCRdb re-called the RT-PCR reads through MiXCR, storing one row per CDR3 protein. The repertoire holds more than 450,000 distinct CDR3 sequences, with over 9.5% as singletons. This receptor was obtained from a man over 45 who received an inactivated influenza vaccine. Here the sequenced sample was PBMCs from blood, taken on the day of vaccination.

CDR3 nucleotide sequence: TGTGCCAGCAGCGCACGCAGGGGGCAGGGTGGCTACACCTTC. Residues: CASSARRGQGGYTF. The chain combines TRBV7-9 with TRBJ1-2; 8 bases map to TRBD1. The J segment lost 7 bases and the V segment lost 5 bases, leaving 9 bases of the junction unmatched. This CDR3 contains 14 residues. CDR1 SEHNR and CDR2 FQNEAQ come from the germline V gene (reference sequence).